Below, 24 T cell receptor beta chains from the same sample are listed, as sequenced in a study of blood T cell repertoires in COVID-19. The data were produced by immunoSEQ multiplex PCR, yet TCRdb's version contains in-frame clones alone and is incomplete. The sample lists approximately 60,000 clones, more than 75% seen once, with roughly 6.4% in the top ten. The specimen was peripheral blood. The receptors were sampled from a man in his sixties with active or convalescent COVID-19.

In its sample, this clone was seen once. This sequence joins TRBV28 and TRBJ2-1; D possibly corresponds to TRBD1 (8 bases). Germline CDR1 and CDR2: MDHEN and SYDVKM. The CDR3 length is 15 residues. Trimming pared 8 bases from V and 7 bases from J, leaving 21 bases between. In DNA form, the CDR3 reads TGTGCCAGCGAGTTGACAGGGGCCGGGAGGAATGAGCAGTTCTTC. This sequence encodes CASELTGAGRNEQFF.

The gene calls are TRBV6-4 and TRBJ1-2; D is perhaps TRBD1 (6 bases). With 6 bases removed from V and 8 bases from J, the gap between germline ends came to 19 bases. The CDR3 runs 14 residues. CDR1 and CDR2 (germline): MRHNA, SNTAGT. The CDR3 here is CASSPERTAYGYTF. Written as DNA, the CDR3 is TGTGCCAGCAGCCCCGAACGGACAGCGTACGGCTACACCTTC.

This chain uses TRBV6-2 or TRBV6-3 with TRBJ1-2, with D perhaps TRBD1 (5 bases). The CDR3 length is 15 residues. The V gene lost 4 bases and the J gene lost 5 bases, with 17 bases spanning the gap. The germline V gene has CDR1 MNHEY and CDR2 SVGEGT. The CDR3 loop is CASSLQGPGPYGYTF. The CDR3 nucleotides are TGTGCCAGCAGTTTGCAAGGGCCAGGGCCATATGGCTACACCTTC.

The V gene is TRBV6-2 or TRBV6-3, the J gene TRBJ2-5, with 11 bases identical to TRBD2. The germline gives CDR1 MNHEY, CDR2 SVGEGT. The CDR3 is 15 amino acids. The V segment lost 5 bases and the J segment 2 bases; nucleotides outside the gene matches: 4. The CDR3 DNA reads TGTGCCAGCAGTGGTAGCGGGGGGGGACAAGAGACCCAGTACTTC. It translates to CASSGSGGGQETQYF.

This chain links TRBV7-2 with TRBJ2-5; 11 nucleotides align to TRBD2. Trimming removed 5 bases from V and 9 bases from J; junction bases left unmatched: 11. Germline V gene data show CDR1 as SGHTA and CDR2 as FQGNSA. The CDR3 has 15 residues. CDR3 in DNA: TGTGCCAGCAGCCCCCGGACTAGCGGGCAAGAAGCCCAGTACTTC. Protein: CASSPRTSGQEAQYF. Combining the CDR3 with reference TRBV7-2 and TRBJ2-5 gives the whole variable domain GAGVSQSPSNKVTEKGKDVELRCDPISGHTALYWYRQSLGQGLEFLIYFQGNSAPDKSGLPSDRFSAERTGGSVSTLTIQRTQQEDSAVYLCASSPRTSGQEAQYFGPGTRLLVL.

This chain connects TRBV19 to TRBJ1-6; possible D gene TRBD1, 6 bases. Germline CDR1 LNHDA, CDR2 SQIVND (reference sequence). The germline V and J ends were trimmed by 5 bases and 0 bases, with 17 bases remaining between them. This CDR3 region has 18 residues. The CDR3 region has the DNA TGTGCCAGTAGTGCCGCGACAGGCCCTTTCTCCTATAATTCACCCCTCCACTTT. This encodes CASSAATGPFSYNSPLHF.

The chain recombines TRBV6-1 with TRBJ2-5; 8 bases are a match to TRBD1. In germline, CDR1 is MNHNS, CDR2 SASEGT. V was clipped by 3 bases and J by 4 bases; unmatched bases: 1. This CDR3 is built from 13 residues. The CDR3 coding sequence is TGTGCCAGCAGTGACAGGGGGCCAGAGACCCAGTACTTC. It encodes CASSDRGPETQYF.

The chain has TRBV5-1 and TRBJ2-7, with 8 nucleotides matching TRBD1. CDR1 and CDR2 from the germline V gene are SGHRS and YFSETQ. V shed 1 base, J shed 5 bases, and the junction held 2 bases outside the gene matches. CDR3 length equals 13 residues. CDR3 sequence (DNA): TGCGCCAGCAGCTTGCAGGGGGCCGACGAGCAGTACTTC. Its translation is CASSLQGADEQYF.

This chain connects TRBV28 to TRBJ1-3; unclear D gene. The CDR3 loop spans 14 amino acids. Germline V gives CDR1 MDHEN, CDR2 SYDVKM. V was pared by 7 bases and J by 4 bases, with 14 bases between. The chain's CDR3 is CASTQPPEGNTIYF. CDR3 nucleotide sequence: TGTGCCAGCACCCAACCGCCGGAGGGAAACACCATATATTTT.

This clone was counted once. The CDR3 loop is CASSLLGQSNTEAFF. In DNA form, the CDR3 reads TGTGCCAGCAGCTTGCTTGGACAGTCGAACACTGAAGCTTTCTTT. The chain carries TRBV5-8 and TRBJ1-1, with a tentative D call TRBD1 (6 bases). Trimming cost V 1 base and J 1 base, with 11 bases left between them. Germline loops: CDR1 SGHTS, CDR2 YDEGEE. This CDR3 has 15 residues.

The CDR3: CATDLGAGGTDTQYF. CDR3 sequence (DNA): TGCGCCACCGATTTGGGCGCGGGGGGCACAGATACGCAGTATTTT. The chain couples TRBV5-1 to TRBJ2-3; TRBD2 matches 7 bases. Per the germline V gene, CDR1 is SGHRS and CDR2 is YFSETQ. The length of the CDR3 is 15 residues. J lost 1 base, V lost 9 bases, and 11 bases had no gene match.

This clone has a handful of counts. The chain links TRBV6-2 or TRBV6-3 to TRBJ2-7; 8 bases agree with TRBD1. Germline V gives CDR1 MNHEY, CDR2 SVGEGT. CDR3 size: 18 residues. V lost 4 bases to trimming and J lost 3 bases; unmatched junction nucleotides: 17. This CDR3 is CASSSMTLTGARYYEQYF. The CDR3, as DNA: TGTGCCAGCAGTTCGATGACTCTGACAGGGGCCCGCTACTACGAGCAGTACTTC.

The chain couples TRBV7-2 to TRBJ2-7; D is perhaps TRBD1 (5 bases). The CDR3 totals 14 residues. Germline V gives CDR1 SGHTA, CDR2 FQGNSA. Trimming removed 1 base from V and 6 bases from J, with 13 bases in between. CDR3 residues: CASSLGLRGIEQYF. DNA of the CDR3: TGTGCCAGCAGCTTAGGCTTAAGGGGAATCGAGCAGTACTTC.

The chain links TRBV18 to TRBJ2-2, with TRBD1 identical over 11 bases. In germline, CDR1 is KGHSH, CDR2 LQKENI. The CDR3 is 18 residues long. Trimming at V came to 2 bases and at J to 6 bases, leaving 11 bases not matched to a gene. The CDR3 nucleotides read TGTGCCAGCTCACCATTCCCCGGACAGGGGGCTTTGGCCGGGGAGCTGTTTTTT. Amino acid sequence: CASSPFPGQGALAGELFF. The full variable domain, rest sourced from reference TRBV18 and TRBJ2-2, is NAGVMQNPRHLVRRRGQEARLRCSPMKGHSHVYWYRQLPEEGLKFMVYLQKENIIDESGMPKERFSAEFPKEGPSILRIQQVVRGDSAAYFCASSPFPGQGALAGELFFGEGSRLTVL.

The chain has TRBV18 and TRBJ1-3; D might be TRBD1 (6 bases). The germline CDR1 and CDR2 sequences are KGHSH and LQKENI. The germline V and J ends were trimmed by 2 bases and 4 bases, with 12 bases remaining between them. This CDR3 is built from 15 residues. This CDR3 is CASSPGGATGNTIYF. The CDR3 DNA is TGTGCCAGCTCACCAGGGGGCGCGACGGGAAACACCATATATTTT. Full variable domain (remainder filled in from reference TRBV18 and TRBJ1-3): NAGVMQNPRHLVRRRGQEARLRCSPMKGHSHVYWYRQLPEEGLKFMVYLQKENIIDESGMPKERFSAEFPKEGPSILRIQQVVRGDSAAYFCASSPGGATGNTIYFGEGSWLTVV.

The chain employs TRBV14 and TRBJ2-5; 10 bases map to TRBD2. The germline V gene encodes CDR1 SGHDN and CDR2 FVKESK. V lost 3 bases, J lost 4 bases, and 8 bases stayed unmatched. The length of the CDR3 is 16 residues. The CDR3 here is CASSHLLAGNTETQYF. For the CDR3, the DNA is TGTGCCAGCAGCCACCTACTAGCGGGGAACACAGAGACCCAGTACTTC.

The V gene is TRBV7-8, the J gene TRBJ1-1; 7 bases are a match to TRBD1. The V gene end was trimmed by 1 base and the J gene end by 7 bases; junction bases not matched to a gene: 6. This CDR3 region has 14 residues. Germline loops: CDR1 SGHVS, CDR2 FQNEAQ. The CDR3 protein is CASSLDRGRIEAFF. CDR3 DNA sequence: TGTGCCAGCAGCTTAGACAGGGGACGGATTGAAGCTTTCTTT.

V and J are TRBV12-3 or TRBV12-4 and TRBJ1-1; D remains unclear. V was clipped by 6 bases and J by 1 base, with 6 bases between them. This CDR3 is built from 12 residues. CDR3 nucleotides: TGTGCCAGCAGGCCCAGGAACACTGAAGCTTTCTTT. Its translation: CASRPRNTEAFF.

The chain employs TRBV18 and TRBJ2-6, with TRBD1 matching over 9 bases. There are 19 residues in the CDR3. V gave up 3 bases and J gave up 0 bases; unmatched junction bases: 9. CDR1 is KGHSH, CDR2 LQKENI, per germline. The DNA of the CDR3 is TGTGCCAGCTCACCGATTTTGGGACAGGGTTTCTCTGGGGCCAACGTCCTGACTTTC. Translation: CASSPILGQGFSGANVLTF.

This chain connects TRBV5-1 to TRBJ2-3; tentative D call: TRBD1 (6 bases). This CDR3 is built from 15 residues. Trimming left V 4 bases short and J 0 bases short, with 12 bases between. Germline V gene data show CDR1 as SGHRS and CDR2 as YFSETQ. This chain's CDR3 is CASSLGATSTDTQYF. Here the CDR3 DNA reads TGCGCCAGCAGCCTGGGGGCAACTAGCACAGATACGCAGTATTTT.

Only a few counts were recorded for this clone. The chain is built from TRBV11-2 and TRBJ1-6; D may be TRBD1 (6 bases). Germline lookup yields CDR1 SGHAT and CDR2 FQNNGV. The CDR3 has 16 amino acids. V lost 4 bases to trimming and J lost 0 bases, with 10 bases between them. The CDR3 nucleotides are TGTGCCAGCAGCTCGAGGGGGGGCTCCTATAATTCACCCCTCCACTTT. Translation gives CASSSRGGSYNSPLHF.

The rearrangement uses TRBV4-1 and TRBJ1-2; D not certain. Trimming cost V 4 bases and J 4 bases, with 19 bases left between them. The CDR3 covers 16 residues. Per the germline V gene, CDR1 is MGHRA and CDR2 is YSYEKL. CDR3 loop: CASSRRNGEGSYGYTF. The CDR3 DNA reads TGCGCCAGCAGCCGGAGGAACGGAGAGGGCAGCTATGGCTACACCTTC.

This chain links TRBV5-4 with TRBJ2-1, with TRBD2 matching 7 bases. The CDR3 contains 15 residues. CDR1 SGHNT and CDR2 YYREEE come from the germline V gene (reference sequence). The V and J ends lost 0 bases and 3 bases, in that order; junction bases with no gene match: 3. The CDR3 bases are TGTGCCAGCAGCTTGGTGGGCGGGGGCTACAATGAGCAGTTCTTC. Translation: CASSLVGGGYNEQFF.

The chain is built from TRBV6-5 and TRBJ1-2; 12 positions match TRBD1. The CDR3 has 14 amino acids. Germline CDR1 MNHEY, CDR2 SVGAGI. J was trimmed by 8 bases and V by 6 bases; bases with no gene match: 7. The CDR3 sequence: CASRSGTGGRGYTF. CDR3 DNA sequence: TGTGCCAGCAGGAGCGGGACAGGGGGCAGAGGCTACACCTTC.